This entry features one T cell receptor beta chain sequence. The antigen is not known. This sample is part of a study of OX40 agonist ivuxolimab in advanced cancers. Whole-study context: Intravenous ivuxolimab was administered to patients every 2 weeks at 0.01 to 10 mg/kg. Patients with hepatocellular carcinoma, melanoma, renal cell or head and neck cancer made up the dose-escalation patients. Study-level points and caveats: Expanded clones were, on average, more numerous among CD8+ T cells than CD4+.

Germline V CDR1 and CDR2: SQVTM, ANQGSEA. The V and J ends lost 7 bases and 3 bases respectively, with 13 bases between them. There are 13 residues in the CDR3. Produced via immunoSEQ multiplex PCR; TCRdb's table is partial and in-frame only. The sample includes about 90,000 clones, roughly 85% of them seen just once. Here the sequenced sample was CD4+ or CD8+ T cells sorted from blood, taken in a trial of the OX40 agonist ivuxolimab. The sequence was obtained from an adult with an advanced solid tumor such as melanoma, head and neck, liver or kidney cancer. V gene TRBV29-1 combines with J gene TRBJ2-1, with TRBD2 as a possible D gene (5 bases). The DNA of the CDR3 is TGCAGCGCTCCGACGGGGAGCTACAATGAGCAGTTCTTC. Its translation is CSAPTGSYNEQFF.